This TCR beta chain comes out of a study of CD8 T cells in ankylosing spondylitis. Concerning this clonotype: The antigen is not known.

Study conclusions and caveats: Reported data indicate significant enrichment of disease-linked clones within matched ankylosing spondylitis synovial fluid. Clones linked to the disease showed a CD8+ phenotype. They occurred at relatively low frequencies in peripheral blood. Made up of eight or nine highly homologous variants, a TCR beta motif appeared characteristic of ankylosing spondylitis blood.

The CDR3 loop spans 16 amino acids. The V and J ends lost 1 base and 3 bases respectively, with 18 bases between them. From germline, CDR1 is DFQATT and CDR2 SNEGSKA (reference sequence). One entry per CDR3 protein results from TCRdb running MiXCR on the 5' RACE reads. The table records roughly 260,000 distinct CDR3 sequences, roughly 20% of them present only once. This chain uses TRBV20-1 with TRBJ2-5; TRBD2 might be the D (6 bases). This TCR came from a male donor with ankylosing spondylitis or in good health (not recorded which). Specimen: blood, either unsorted or a sorted T cell fraction (not recorded which). CDR3 sequence reads: CSARAKEGWYEETQYF. As DNA, the CDR3 is TGCAGTGCTAGAGCTAAGGAGGGCTGGTACGAAGAGACCCAGTACTTC.